A single sample is the source of the 30 T cell receptor beta chains below, sequenced in a study of graft-versus-host responses after intestinal transplantation. These receptors have no known antigen. Data came from immunoSEQ multiplex PCR; TCRdb stores just in-frame clones and leaves some out. The repertoire has more than 60,000 clones, about nine tenths of them found once; the top ten carry 1.3%. The source material was unstimulated CD8+ T cells sorted from spleen or lymph node cells, sampled before intestinal transplant. All receptors derive from a human donor who received an intestinal transplant.

The CDR3 region has the DNA TGTGCCAGCAGCTTAGGGGGGGGAAACTATGGCTACACCTTC. Protein product: CASSLGGGNYGYTF. The rearrangement uses TRBV7-9 and TRBJ1-2, with a tentative D call TRBD1 (5 bases). The CDR3 extends over 14 amino acids. Looked up from germline, CDR1 is SEHNR and CDR2 is FQNEAQ (reference sequence). V lost 1 base and J lost 2, with 8 bases in between.

The genes are TRBV19 and TRBJ2-1; 11 positions match TRBD2. This CDR3 has 16 residues. Per the germline V gene, CDR1 is LNHDA and CDR2 is SQIVND (reference sequence). The V gene end was trimmed by 4 bases and the J gene end by 8 bases; junction bases not matched to a gene: 10. This CDR3 reads CASSTLAGGPEDEQFF. The CDR3 coding sequence is TGTGCCAGTAGTACTTTAGCGGGGGGGCCGGAAGATGAGCAGTTCTTC.

CDR3 loop: CASSYVRVHEQYF. CDR3 nucleotide sequence: TGTGCCAGCAGTTACGTGAGGGTCCACGAGCAGTACTTC. The chain uses TRBV6-6 and TRBJ2-7, with a tentative D call TRBD2 (5 bases). The V end was cut by 2 bases, the J end by 5 bases, with 10 bases between. The germline CDR1 and CDR2 sequences are MNHNY and SVGAGI (reference sequence). There are 13 residues in the CDR3.

This chain connects TRBV7-6 to TRBJ2-7, with TRBD2 matching over 7 bases. The CDR3 extends over 17 amino acids. Germline CDR1 reads SGHVS; CDR2 reads FNYEAQ. The trim removed 2 bases at V and 1 base at J, leaving 11 bases unmatched. Here the CDR3 DNA reads TGTGCCAGCAGCTTATTAATTATGTCTAGCGGTTCCTACGAGCAGTACTTC. This encodes CASSLLIMSSGSYEQYF.

This chain connects TRBV5-1 to TRBJ1-6; D is perhaps TRBD1 (6 bases). The V end lost 2 bases, the J end lost 2 bases, and 14 bases lay between the germline ends. The CDR3 extends over 17 amino acids. From germline, CDR1 is SGHRS and CDR2 YFSETQ. CDR3: CASSLNSGTTYNSPLHF. Written as DNA, the CDR3 is TGCGCCAGCAGCTTAAACTCGGGGACAACCTATAATTCACCCCTCCACTTT.

The V and J genes are TRBV27 and TRBJ1-6; D is unclear. This CDR3 has 13 residues. Germline V gene data show CDR1 as MNHEY and CDR2 as SMNVEV (reference sequence). Trimming took off 8 bases at V and 6 bases at J, with 11 bases between the two ends. The CDR3: CASRLTSNSPLHF. CDR3 nucleotides: TGTGCCAGCCGACTCACCTCTAATTCACCCCTCCACTTT.

V usage is TRBV4-1 and J usage is TRBJ2-6, with D uncertain. V shed 5 bases and J shed 2 bases, with 4 bases lying between them. The CDR3 is 13 amino acids. Looked up from germline, CDR1 is MGHRA and CDR2 is YSYEKL. CDR3 loop: CASSDTGANVLTF. Written as DNA, the CDR3 is TGCGCCAGCAGCGACACTGGGGCCAACGTCCTGACTTTC.

This chain uses TRBV9 with TRBJ2-7; 11 bases match TRBD1. The CDR3 length is 15 residues. Trimming removed 3 bases from V and 3 bases from J; junction bases left unmatched: 5. The germline V gene has CDR1 SGDLS and CDR2 YYNGEE. The CDR3 region is CASSASGTGGYEQYF. CDR3 DNA sequence: TGTGCCAGCAGCGCCTCCGGGACAGGGGGCTACGAGCAGTACTTC.

This chain links TRBV4-1 with TRBJ2-3; weak D call: TRBD2 (5 bases). Looked up from germline, CDR1 is MGHRA and CDR2 is YSYEKL. The V end was cut by 3 bases, the J end by 5 bases, with 18 bases between. CDR3 length equals 16 residues. CDR3 amino acids: CASSHVPISREDTQYF. The CDR3 region has the DNA TGCGCCAGCAGCCACGTCCCCATTAGTCGGGAAGATACGCAGTATTTT.

The V and J genes are TRBV2 and TRBJ1-5; D is possibly TRBD1 (5 bases). Germline assignment: CDR1 SNHLY and CDR2 FYNNEI. The CDR3 loop spans 14 amino acids. V dropped 7 bases and J dropped 3 bases, with 13 bases sitting between them. The CDR3 sequence is CASKERQNNQPQHF. The CDR3 bases are TGTGCCAGCAAGGAGAGACAGAACAATCAGCCCCAGCATTTT. Using reference TRBV2 and TRBJ1-5 for the parts outside the CDR3, the full variable domain is EPEVTQTPSHQVTQMGQEVILRCVPISNHLYFYWYRQILGQKVEFLVSFYNNEISEKSEIFDDQFSVERPDGSNFTLKIRSTKLEDSAMYFCASKERQNNQPQHFGDGTRLSIL.

V and J are TRBV13 and TRBJ1-1; TRBD1 might be the D (5 bases). The CDR3 is 14 amino acids. Trimming took off 3 bases at V and 4 bases at J, with 12 bases between the two ends. Per germline, CDR1 PRHDT and CDR2 FYEKMQ (reference sequence). The CDR3 region has the DNA TGTGCCAGCAGCTTTGGGAGGGGAAGCACTGAAGCTTTCTTT. This translates into CASSFGRGSTEAFF.

The rearrangement joins TRBV5-5 to TRBJ1-5; D uncertain. V lost 0 bases, J lost 4 bases, and 5 bases lay in between. Germline CDR1 is SGHKS and CDR2 is YYEKEE (reference sequence). CDR3 length: 13 amino acids. CDR3 amino acids: CASSLAVNQPQHF. CDR3 DNA sequence: TGTGCCAGCAGCTTGGCAGTTAATCAGCCCCAGCATTTT.

This clone occurred once. J is TRBJ1-2 and V is TRBV11-2, with D tentatively TRBD1 (5 bases). This CDR3 spans 14 amino acids. Germline CDR1 SGHAT, CDR2 FQNNGV. Deletions cut 1 base from V and 7 bases from J, with 13 bases between. The CDR3 DNA reads TGTGCCAGCAGCTTAGTGGAGGGGCCGGGTGGCTACACCTTC. Translated: CASSLVEGPGGYTF.

The genes are TRBV27 and TRBJ2-1, with a possible D match to TRBD2 (6 bases). The V end lost 3 bases, the J end lost 3 bases, and 12 bases lay between the germline ends. The CDR3 runs 15 residues. Germline assignment: CDR1 MNHEY and CDR2 SMNVEV (reference sequence). The CDR3 coding sequence is TGTGCCAGCAGTTTTGGGCGGGGAGGCTACAATGAGCAGTTCTTC. It is translated as CASSFGRGGYNEQFF.

This clone has just one count. The chain recombines TRBV25-1 with TRBJ1-2, with D maybe TRBD1 (5 bases). The CDR3 covers 16 residues. Germline CDR1 is MGHDK and CDR2 is SYGVNS. Trimming removed 4 bases from V and 3 bases from J, with 18 bases in between. The CDR3 DNA reads as TGTGCCAGCAGTGGCAGGGCCGAGATCTTTGACTATGGCTACACCTTC. Residues: CASSGRAEIFDYGYTF.

In the case of this clone: This sample also contains other DNA sequences that code for the same CDR3. This sequence joins TRBV4-1 and TRBJ1-1, with D maybe TRBD1 (5 bases). The length of the CDR3 is 12 residues. Germline assignment: CDR1 MGHRA and CDR2 YSYEKL. V was clipped by 4 bases and J by 5 bases, with 8 bases between them. The chain's CDR3 is CASSPGGTEAFF. The CDR3 bases are TGCGCCAGCAGCCCGGGGGGTACTGAAGCTTTCTTT.

The rearrangement uses TRBV6-6 and TRBJ1-1; a possible D gene is TRBD1 (6 bases). The germline V and J ends were trimmed by 7 bases and 11 bases, with 20 bases remaining between them. The CDR3 runs 13 residues. CDR1 is MNHNY, CDR2 SVGAGI, per germline (reference sequence). The CDR3 nucleotides read TGTGCCAGCAATCACGGGGGGGCGCAAAGGGCTTTCTTT. This gives the protein CASNHGGAQRAFF.

Only a few counts were recorded for this clone. Sequence at one end of the junction differs from germline and may be a read error. The rearrangement links TRBV7-7 to TRBJ1-2, with D unclear. The CDR3 totals 12 residues. CDR1 is SSHAT, CDR2 FNYEAQ, per germline (reference sequence). The CDR3: CASSLAPADYTF. CDR3 nucleotide sequence: TGTGCTAGCAGCTTGGCCCCGGCGGATTACACCTTC. The full variable domain, with the rest looked up from reference TRBV7-7 and TRBJ1-2, is GAGVSQSPRYKVTKRGQDVTLRCDPISSHATLYWYQQALGQGPEFLTYFNYEAQPDKSGLPSDRFSAERPEGSISTLTIQRTEQRDSAMYRCASSLAPADYTFGSGTRLTVV.

The V and J genes are TRBV7-3 and TRBJ2-1; a possible D gene is TRBD2 (6 bases). Germline V gene sequence: CDR1 SGHTA, CDR2 FQGTGA. The V end lost 4 bases, the J end lost 8 bases, and 15 bases lay between the germline ends. The CDR3 spans 14 residues. CDR3 bases: TGTGCCAGCAGCTCGGGGTTAAAGCGGGATGAGCAGTTCTTC. It yields the protein CASSSGLKRDEQFF.

The chain employs TRBV4-1 and TRBJ2-5; 8 nucleotides line up with TRBD1. Trimming at V came to 0 bases and at J to 5 bases, leaving 8 bases not matched to a gene. The germline V gene has CDR1 MGHRA and CDR2 YSYEKL. The CDR3 loop spans 16 amino acids. The CDR3 region has the DNA TGCGCCAGCAGCCAAGATCCGCTCGGGACAGGCGAGACCCAGTACTTC. It yields the protein CASSQDPLGTGETQYF.

The chain links TRBV12-5 to TRBJ2-2; TRBD1 matches at 10 bases. The V and J ends lost 0 bases and 3 bases, in that order; junction bases with no gene match: 4. Germline-derived CDR1 and CDR2 are LGHNT and FRNRAP. This CDR3 region has 17 residues. The CDR3 coding sequence is TGTGCTAGTGGTTTGGTACCGGGACAGGGGTACACCGGGGAGCTGTTTTTT. This encodes CASGLVPGQGYTGELFF.

The rearrangement joins TRBV7-9 to TRBJ1-5; D might be TRBD1 (6 bases). The CDR3 sequence is 14 residues long. Germline V gene data show CDR1 as SEHNR and CDR2 as FQNEAQ (reference sequence). Trimming pared 5 bases from V and 5 bases from J, leaving 13 bases between. The CDR3 reads CASSLGGLHQPQHF. CDR3 coding DNA: TGTGCCAGCAGCCTAGGGGGACTGCATCAGCCCCAGCATTTT.

The chain recombines TRBV27 with TRBJ2-7, with D perhaps matching TRBD1 (6 bases). Germline V gives CDR1 MNHEY, CDR2 SMNVEV (reference sequence). The V and J ends lost 6 bases and 1 base respectively, with 10 bases between them. This CDR3 has 13 amino acids. CDR3 region: CASRNRGSYEQYF. The CDR3 DNA reads TGTGCCAGCAGAAATAGGGGGTCCTACGAGCAGTACTTC.

The chain is built from TRBV4-1 and TRBJ2-5; D not certain. Germline V gene lookup returns CDR1 MGHRA and CDR2 YSYEKL. V lost 0 bases to trimming and J lost 5 bases, with 7 bases between them. CDR3 size: 13 residues. CDR3 in amino acids: CASSQDREETQYF. The DNA of the CDR3 is TGCGCCAGCAGCCAAGATCGCGAGGAGACCCAGTACTTC.

V is TRBV27 and J is TRBJ1-1; the match to TRBD1 covers 9 bases. The trim removed 10 bases at V and 5 bases at J, leaving 11 bases unmatched. The CDR3 length is 14 residues. Germline assignment: CDR1 MNHEY and CDR2 SMNVEV (reference sequence). CDR3 sequence reads: CATLSQGARTEAFF. Written as DNA, the CDR3 is TGTGCCACCCTGTCACAGGGGGCGCGGACTGAAGCTTTCTTT.

This clone was observed a single time. The rearrangement uses TRBV6-5 and TRBJ1-2; 9 bases are shared with TRBD1. Germline loops: CDR1 MNHEY, CDR2 SVGAGI. With V trimmed by 2 bases and J by 4 bases, 8 bases remained unmatched. The CDR3 contains 16 residues. The CDR3 region has the DNA TGTGCCAGCAGTTACGTCCCGGGACAGGGAGGCTATGGCTACACCTTC. Protein product: CASSYVPGQGGYGYTF.

This clone appeared once. Other DNA sequences in the same sample also yield this CDR3. CDR3 amino acids: CASSVGGGSQETQYF. CDR3 nucleotide sequence: TGTGCCAGCAGCGTAGGGGGGGGCAGCCAAGAGACCCAGTACTTC. The rearrangement joins TRBV9 to TRBJ2-5; a possible D gene is TRBD2 (7 bases). With 0 bases removed from V and 1 base from J, the gap between germline ends came to 10 bases. Per germline, CDR1 SGDLS and CDR2 YYNGEE. CDR3 size: 15 residues.

This clone was seen just once. The chain employs TRBV2 and TRBJ1-5, with 7 bases fitting TRBD1. V gave up 3 bases and J gave up 4 bases; unmatched junction bases: 9. The CDR3 is 16 residues long. The V gene's germline CDR1 is SNHLY and CDR2 FYNNEI. CDR3 protein: CASSDDTTGANQPQHF. CDR3 bases: TGTGCCAGCAGTGATGATACCACAGGGGCGAATCAGCCCCAGCATTTT.

The chain carries TRBV6-7 and TRBJ1-1; D ambiguous. TRBV6-7 is assigned to the ORF class and has an uncertain function. The CDR3 covers 15 residues. V was pared by 0 bases and J by 0 bases, with 8 bases between. The CDR3 reads CASSYSQSMNTEAFF. CDR3 nucleotide sequence: TGTGCCAGCAGTTACTCACAGTCCATGAACACTGAAGCTTTCTTT.

The V call is TRBV6-5, the J call TRBJ1-1; D remains ambiguous. CDR1 and CDR2 (germline): MNHEY, SVGAGI. The length of the CDR3 is 13 residues. V was cut by 2 bases and J by 10 bases, with 14 bases left in between. The chain's CDR3 is CASSYQQAGLAFF. In DNA, the CDR3 is TGTGCCAGCAGTTACCAGCAAGCGGGATTAGCTTTCTTT.